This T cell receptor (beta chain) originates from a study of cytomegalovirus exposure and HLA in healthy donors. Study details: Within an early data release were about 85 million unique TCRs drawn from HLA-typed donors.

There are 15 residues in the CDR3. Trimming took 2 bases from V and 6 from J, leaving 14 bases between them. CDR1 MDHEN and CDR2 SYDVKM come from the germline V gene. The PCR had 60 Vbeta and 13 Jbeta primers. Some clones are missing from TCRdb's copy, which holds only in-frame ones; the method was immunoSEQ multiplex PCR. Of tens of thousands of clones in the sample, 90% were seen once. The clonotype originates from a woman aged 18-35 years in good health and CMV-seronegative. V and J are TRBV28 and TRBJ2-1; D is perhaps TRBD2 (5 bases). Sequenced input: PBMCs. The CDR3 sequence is CASSLGQDLANEQFF. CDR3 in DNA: TGTGCCAGCAGTTTAGGGCAGGACTTGGCCAATGAGCAGTTCTTC.